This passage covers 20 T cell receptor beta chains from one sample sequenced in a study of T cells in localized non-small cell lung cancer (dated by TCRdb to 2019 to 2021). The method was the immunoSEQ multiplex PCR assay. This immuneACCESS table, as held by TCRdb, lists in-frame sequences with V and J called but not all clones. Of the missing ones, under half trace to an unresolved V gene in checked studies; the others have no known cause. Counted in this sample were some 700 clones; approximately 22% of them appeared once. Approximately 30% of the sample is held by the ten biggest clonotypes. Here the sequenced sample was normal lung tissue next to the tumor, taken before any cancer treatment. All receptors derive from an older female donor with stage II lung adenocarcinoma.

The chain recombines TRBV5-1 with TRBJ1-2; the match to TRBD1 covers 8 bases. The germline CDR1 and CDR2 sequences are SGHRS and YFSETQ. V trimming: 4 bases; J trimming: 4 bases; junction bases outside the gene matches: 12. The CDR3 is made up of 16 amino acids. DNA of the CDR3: TGCGCCAGCAGCCCGGAGAGCCAGGGGGCGCTCTATGGCTACACCTTC. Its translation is CASSPESQGALYGYTF.

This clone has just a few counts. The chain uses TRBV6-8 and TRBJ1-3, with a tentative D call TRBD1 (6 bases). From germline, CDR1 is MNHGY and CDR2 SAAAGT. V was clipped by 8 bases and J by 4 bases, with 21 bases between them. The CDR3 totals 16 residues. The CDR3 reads CASSNFGGAQGNTIYF. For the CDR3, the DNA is TGTGCCAGCTCTAACTTTGGGGGGGCGCAAGGAAACACCATATATTTT.

The CDR3 region is CASSFSWGGSGNTIYF. CDR3 in DNA: TGTGCCAGCAGCTTCTCTTGGGGGGGCTCTGGAAACACCATATATTTT. This rearrangement joins TRBV11-3 to TRBJ1-3; TRBD1 might be the D (5 bases). V was clipped by 3 bases and J by 0 bases, with 12 bases between them. The CDR3 spans 16 residues. From germline, CDR1 is SGHNT and CDR2 YENEEA.

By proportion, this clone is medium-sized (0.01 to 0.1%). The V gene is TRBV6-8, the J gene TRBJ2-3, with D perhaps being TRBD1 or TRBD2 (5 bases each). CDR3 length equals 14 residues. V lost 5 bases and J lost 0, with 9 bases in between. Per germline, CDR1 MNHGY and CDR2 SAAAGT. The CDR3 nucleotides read TGTGCCAGCAGTCCGGGACCAAGCACAGATACGCAGTATTTT. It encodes CASSPGPSTDTQYF.

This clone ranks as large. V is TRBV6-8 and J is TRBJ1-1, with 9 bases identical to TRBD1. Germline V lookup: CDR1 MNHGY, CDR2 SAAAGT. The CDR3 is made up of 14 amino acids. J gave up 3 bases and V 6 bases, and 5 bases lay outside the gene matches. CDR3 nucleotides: TGTGCCAGCAGGGACAGGGGCGGTTACACTGAAGCTTTCTTT. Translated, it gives CASRDRGGYTEAFF.

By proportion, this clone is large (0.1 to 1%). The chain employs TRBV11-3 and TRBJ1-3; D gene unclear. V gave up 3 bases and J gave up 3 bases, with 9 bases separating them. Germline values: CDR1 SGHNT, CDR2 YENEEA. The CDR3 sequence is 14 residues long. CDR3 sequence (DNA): TGTGCCAGCAGCTTGGAAGGGTTTGGAAACACCATATATTTT. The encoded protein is CASSLEGFGNTIYF.

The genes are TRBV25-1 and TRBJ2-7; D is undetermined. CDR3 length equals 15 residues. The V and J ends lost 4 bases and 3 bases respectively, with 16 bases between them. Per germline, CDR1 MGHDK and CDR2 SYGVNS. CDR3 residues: CASSVPRNGFYEQYF. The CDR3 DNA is TGTGCCAGCAGTGTTCCCCGAAACGGTTTCTACGAGCAGTACTTC.

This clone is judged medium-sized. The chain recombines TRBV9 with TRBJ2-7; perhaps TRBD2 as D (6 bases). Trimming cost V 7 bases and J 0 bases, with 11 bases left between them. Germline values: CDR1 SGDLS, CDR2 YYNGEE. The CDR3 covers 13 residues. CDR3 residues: CASGRTFSYEQYF. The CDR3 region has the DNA TGTGCCAGCGGGAGGACCTTCTCCTACGAGCAGTACTTC.

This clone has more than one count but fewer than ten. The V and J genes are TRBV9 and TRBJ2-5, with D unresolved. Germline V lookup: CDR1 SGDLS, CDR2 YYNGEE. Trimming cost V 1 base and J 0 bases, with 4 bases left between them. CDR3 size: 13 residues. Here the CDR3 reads CASSVNHQETQYF. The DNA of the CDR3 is TGTGCCAGCAGCGTAAACCACCAAGAGACCCAGTACTTC.

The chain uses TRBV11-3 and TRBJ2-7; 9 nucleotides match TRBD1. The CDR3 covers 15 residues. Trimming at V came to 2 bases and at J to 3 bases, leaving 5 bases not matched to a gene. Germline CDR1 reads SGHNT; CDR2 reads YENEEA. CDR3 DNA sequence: TGTGCCAGCAGCTTAACCGGGACAGGGTTCTACGAGCAGTACTTC. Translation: CASSLTGTGFYEQYF.

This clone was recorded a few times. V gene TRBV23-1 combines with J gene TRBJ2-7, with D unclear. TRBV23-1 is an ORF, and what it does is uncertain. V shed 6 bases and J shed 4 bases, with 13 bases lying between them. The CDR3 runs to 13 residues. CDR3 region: CASSLASGYEQYF. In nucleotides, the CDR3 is TGCGCCAGCAGCTTGGCATCGGGTTACGAGCAGTACTTC.

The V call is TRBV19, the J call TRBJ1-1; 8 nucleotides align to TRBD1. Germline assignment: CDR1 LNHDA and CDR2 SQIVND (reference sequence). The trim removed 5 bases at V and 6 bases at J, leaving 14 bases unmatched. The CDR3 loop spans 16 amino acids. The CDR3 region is CASSPDRAYGVAEAFF. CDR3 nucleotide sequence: TGTGCCAGTAGTCCGGACAGGGCGTATGGGGTGGCTGAAGCTTTCTTT.

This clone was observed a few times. The CDR3: CASSPPGFNEKLFF. The CDR3 DNA reads TGTGCCAGCTCACCACCCGGATTTAATGAAAAACTGTTTTTT. This chain connects TRBV18 to TRBJ1-4; no reliable D call. Germline V CDR1 and CDR2: KGHSH, LQKENI. V lost 0 bases, J lost 4 bases, and 6 bases lay in between. This CDR3 comprises 14 residues.

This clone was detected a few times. The CDR3 sequence: CSVGGIQGADYGYTF. DNA for the CDR3: TGCAGCGTTGGGGGAATTCAGGGGGCGGACTATGGCTACACCTTC. The V call is TRBV29-1, the J call TRBJ1-2; TRBD1 agrees at 8 bases. The CDR3 runs 15 residues. Unmatched junction bases numbered 10, after V lost 4 bases and J lost 3 bases. Germline CDR1 and CDR2: SQVTM and ANQGSEA.

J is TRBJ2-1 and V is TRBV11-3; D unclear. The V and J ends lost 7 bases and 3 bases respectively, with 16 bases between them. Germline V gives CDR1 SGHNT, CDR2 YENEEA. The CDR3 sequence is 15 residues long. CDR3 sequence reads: CASTRPGLNYNEQFF. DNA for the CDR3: TGTGCCAGCACCAGACCGGGTCTCAACTACAATGAGCAGTTCTTC.

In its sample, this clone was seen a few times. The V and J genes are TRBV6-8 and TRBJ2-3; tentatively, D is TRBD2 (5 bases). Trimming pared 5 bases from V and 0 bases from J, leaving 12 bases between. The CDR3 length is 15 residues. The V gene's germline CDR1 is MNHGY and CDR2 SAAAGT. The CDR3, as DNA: TGTGCCAGCAGTGCCCTGGGCGGGAGCACAGATACGCAGTATTTT. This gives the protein CASSALGGSTDTQYF.

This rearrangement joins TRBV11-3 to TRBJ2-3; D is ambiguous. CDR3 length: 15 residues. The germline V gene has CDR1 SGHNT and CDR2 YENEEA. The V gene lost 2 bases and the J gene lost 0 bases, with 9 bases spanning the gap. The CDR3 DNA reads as TGTGCCAGCAGCTTACTGGCCACTAGCACAGATACGCAGTATTTT. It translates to CASSLLATSTDTQYF.

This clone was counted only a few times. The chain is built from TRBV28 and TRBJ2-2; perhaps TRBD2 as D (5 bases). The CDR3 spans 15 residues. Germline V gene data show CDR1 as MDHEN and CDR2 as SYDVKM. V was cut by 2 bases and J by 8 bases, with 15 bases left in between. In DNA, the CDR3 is TGTGCCAGCAGTTTAGAATTGGCGGGCGTTGGGGAGCTGTTTTTT. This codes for CASSLELAGVGELFF.

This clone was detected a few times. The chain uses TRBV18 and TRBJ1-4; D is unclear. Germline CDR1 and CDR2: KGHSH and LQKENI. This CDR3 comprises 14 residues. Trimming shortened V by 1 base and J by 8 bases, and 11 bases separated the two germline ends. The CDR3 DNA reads TGTGCCAGCTCACCACTTACCGGGGAAGAAAAACTGTTTTTT. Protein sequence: CASSPLTGEEKLFF.

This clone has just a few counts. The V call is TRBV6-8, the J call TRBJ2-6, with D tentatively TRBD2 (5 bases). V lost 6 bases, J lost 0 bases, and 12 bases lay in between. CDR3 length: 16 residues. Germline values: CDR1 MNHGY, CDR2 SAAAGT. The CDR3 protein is CASRTDGVSGANVLTF. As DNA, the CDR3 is TGTGCCAGCAGGACGGACGGGGTCTCTGGGGCCAACGTCCTGACTTTC.